Below, 25 T cell receptor beta chains from the same sample are listed, as sequenced in a study of blood T cell repertoires in COVID-19. Using immunoSEQ multiplex PCR, the repertoire was profiled, and TCRdb retains in-frame clones only, with some absent. In the table there are about 180,000 clones, around 80% of which are singletons. Sample: peripheral blood. The receptors shown here come from an elderly woman with COVID-19, enrolled during active disease.

This clone was detected only once. The chain combines TRBV24-1 with TRBJ2-1; 10 bases match TRBD2. In germline, CDR1 is KGHDR, CDR2 SFDVKD. The V and J ends lost 5 bases and 6 bases, in that order; junction bases with no gene match: 9. The CDR3 loop spans 16 amino acids. Written as DNA, the CDR3 is TGTGCCACCAGTGCCTTAAGCGGGGGGGCCGCCAATGAGCAGTTCTTC. Protein sequence: CATSALSGGAANEQFF.

A note on this clone: Other nucleotide sequences from this sample produce the same CDR3. The chain joins TRBV29-1 to TRBJ2-7; 7 nucleotides agree with TRBD2. The germline gives CDR1 SQVTM, CDR2 ANQGSEA. J gave up 1 base and V 4 bases, and 1 base lay outside the gene matches. The CDR3 runs to 12 residues. CDR3 amino acids: CSVAGGSYEQYF. CDR3 bases: TGCAGCGTTGCGGGGGGATCCTACGAGCAGTACTTC.

A word on this clone: It may be a read error: a sequence one base away is much more abundant. The chain links TRBV5-1 to TRBJ1-1, with 7 bases matching TRBD1. V shed 6 bases and J 6 bases; nucleotides not matched to a gene: 11. The CDR3 consists of 14 residues. Germline V gives CDR1 SGHRS, CDR2 YFSETQ. In DNA form, the CDR3 reads TGCGCCAGCAACTTCGGACAGGTGAGAGCTGAAGCTTTCTTT. The encoded protein is CASNFGQVRAEAFF. The full variable domain, in which reference TRBV5-1 and TRBJ1-1 provide the parts outside the CDR3, is KAGVTQTPRYLIKTRGQQVTLSCSPISGHRSVSWYQQTPGQGLQFLFEYFSETQRNKGNFPGRFSGRQFSNSRSEMNVSTLELGDSALYLCASNFGQVRAEAFFGQGTRLTVV.

This sequence joins TRBV19 and TRBJ1-1, with D maybe TRBD1 (6 bases). CDR3 length: 16 amino acids. Germline values: CDR1 LNHDA, CDR2 SQIVND (reference sequence). V shed 5 bases and J shed 5 bases, with 21 bases lying between them. This CDR3 is CASSAPQQGWGTEAFF. Written as DNA, the CDR3 is TGTGCCAGTAGTGCACCCCAACAGGGATGGGGAACTGAAGCTTTCTTT.

The chain couples TRBV7-9 to TRBJ2-1, with 7 positions matching TRBD1. The V segment lost 1 base and the J segment 0 bases; nucleotides outside the gene matches: 9. The CDR3 totals 18 residues. CDR1 is SEHNR, CDR2 FQNEAQ, per germline (reference sequence). CDR3 DNA sequence: TGTGCCAGCAGCTTAGGGTTCGGACAGGCCCGCTCCTACAATGAGCAGTTCTTC. Its translation is CASSLGFGQARSYNEQFF.

CDR3 DNA sequence: TGTGCCAGCAGCCCGGCAGGGGGCCAGGGTGAAGCTTTCTTT. This codes for CASSPAGGQGEAFF. The chain joins TRBV3-1 (or the pseudogene TRBV3-2) to TRBJ1-1, with TRBD1 identical over 8 bases. Germline CDR1 LGHDT, CDR2 YNNKEL (reference sequence). The CDR3 is 14 amino acids. The V gene end was trimmed by 4 bases and the J gene end by 7 bases; junction bases not matched to a gene: 8.

The chain couples TRBV18 to TRBJ2-7; D possibly corresponds to TRBD2 (5 bases). Germline V lookup: CDR1 KGHSH, CDR2 LQKENI. CDR3 length equals 17 residues. The V gene lost 3 bases and the J gene lost 1 base, with 19 bases spanning the gap. This CDR3 reads CASSPWNDGVGSYEQYF. The DNA of the CDR3 is TGTGCCAGCTCACCCTGGAACGACGGGGTCGGATCCTACGAGCAGTACTTC.

The chain links TRBV7-6 to TRBJ2-2; 12 bases are a match to TRBD1. J lost 3 bases, V lost 5 bases, and 7 bases had no gene match. This CDR3 region has 17 residues. Germline CDR1 is SGHVS and CDR2 is FNYEAQ. DNA for the CDR3: TGTGCCAGCAGCCCTCCGGGACAGGGGGCTGACACCGGGGAGCTGTTTTTT. Protein: CASSPPGQGADTGELFF. Full variable domain (rest looked up from reference TRBV7-6 and TRBJ2-2): GAGVSQSPRYKVTKRGQDVALRCDPISGHVSLYWYRQALGQGPEFLTYFNYEAQQDKSGLPNDRFSAERPEGSISTLTIQRTEQRDSAMYRCASSPPGQGADTGELFFGEGSRLTVL.

The chain joins TRBV20-1 to TRBJ2-1; 12 bases are a match to TRBD2. Germline CDR1 is DFQATT and CDR2 is SNEGSKA (reference sequence). The V gene end was trimmed by 3 bases and the J gene end by 7 bases; junction bases not matched to a gene: 7. CDR3 length: 15 amino acids. In DNA, the CDR3 is TGCAGTGCTAGTGGGCTAGCGGGGGGGCCAAATGAGCAGTTCTTC. This codes for CSASGLAGGPNEQFF.

The chain employs TRBV6-1 and TRBJ2-4, with D hard to call. Trimming took 6 bases from V and 0 from J, leaving 9 bases between them. The germline CDR1 and CDR2 sequences are MNHNS and SASEGT. The CDR3 length is 14 residues. The CDR3 loop reads CASSQPVAKNIQYF. The CDR3 DNA reads TGTGCCAGCAGCCAACCGGTAGCCAAAAACATTCAGTACTTC.

The V call is TRBV2, the J call TRBJ1-6; 10 bases fit TRBD1. The CDR3 is 13 residues long. Germline trimming cut 6 bases from V and 7 bases from J; bases unmatched to any gene: 0. The germline V gene has CDR1 SNHLY and CDR2 FYNNEI. Here the CDR3 DNA reads TGTGCCAGCAGGGGACAGGGGAATTCACCCCTCCACTTT. Its protein product is CASRGQGNSPLHF.

The chain combines TRBV5-5 with TRBJ2-7; tentatively, D is TRBD2 (6 bases). Per the germline V gene, CDR1 is SGHKS and CDR2 is YYEKEE (reference sequence). Trimming removed 0 bases at V and 2 bases at J, with 9 bases between. The CDR3 contains 14 residues. CDR3 residues: CASSLAGAPYEQYF. Here the CDR3 DNA reads TGTGCCAGCAGCTTGGCGGGAGCCCCCTACGAGCAGTACTTC.

V gene TRBV28 combines with J gene TRBJ2-5; 9 bases map to TRBD1. Germline values: CDR1 MDHEN, CDR2 SYDVKM. The CDR3 covers 16 residues. V lost 0 bases and J lost 4; bases outside the gene matches: 6. CDR3 residues: CASSLWVGTGRETQYF. The CDR3 nucleotides read TGTGCCAGCAGTTTATGGGTCGGGACAGGGAGAGAGACCCAGTACTTC.

The chain combines TRBV11-3 with TRBJ2-5, with 10 bases fitting TRBD2. Per the germline V gene, CDR1 is SGHNT and CDR2 is YENEEA. J was trimmed by 5 bases and V by 2 bases; bases with no gene match: 8. The CDR3 has 16 amino acids. CDR3 sequence: CASSLYLGLAVETQYF. CDR3 DNA: TGTGCCAGCAGCTTATACTTAGGACTAGCGGTTGAGACCCAGTACTTC.

The J gene is TRBJ1-1, the V gene TRBV7-3; TRBD1 aligns across 8 bases. V lost 1 base to trimming and J lost 3 bases; unmatched junction nucleotides: 7. Per the germline V gene, CDR1 is SGHTA and CDR2 is FQGTGA. CDR3 length: 16 amino acids. The CDR3 reads CASSLIGQGAYTEAFF. The CDR3 nucleotides are TGTGCCAGCAGCTTAATTGGTCAGGGGGCGTACACTGAAGCTTTCTTT.

This clone was recorded once. This rearrangement joins TRBV7-8 to TRBJ2-7; 7 bases fit TRBD2. Germline V gene lookup returns CDR1 SGHVS and CDR2 FQNEAQ. The CDR3 loop spans 16 amino acids. The J segment lost 4 bases and the V segment lost 1 base, leaving 10 bases of the junction unmatched. CDR3 region: CASSLGRGREGYEQYF. CDR3 nucleotide sequence: TGTGCCAGCAGCTTAGGGAGGGGCAGGGAGGGTTACGAGCAGTACTTC.

The chain is built from TRBV15 and TRBJ2-1; 7 bases are a match to TRBD2. Trimming cost V 0 bases and J 5 bases; bases outside gene matches: 13. Looked up from germline, CDR1 is LNHNV and CDR2 is YYDKDF (reference sequence). This CDR3 is built from 18 residues. The CDR3 sequence is CATSRDRLGSGVHNEQFF. CDR3 bases: TGTGCCACCAGCAGAGATCGGCTAGGGAGCGGGGTCCACAATGAGCAGTTCTTC.

The chain recombines TRBV15 with TRBJ2-3; 8 bases fit TRBD2. Per germline, CDR1 LNHNV and CDR2 YYDKDF (reference sequence). The CDR3 totals 15 residues. Germline trimming cut 0 bases from V and 9 bases from J; bases unmatched to any gene: 8. CDR3: CATSRDPNSGETQYF. In nucleotides, the CDR3 is TGTGCCACCAGCAGAGATCCAAATAGCGGGGAGACGCAGTATTTT.

The V gene is TRBV4-3, the J gene TRBJ1-2; 11 bases align to TRBD1. Germline V gene lookup returns CDR1 LGHNA and CDR2 YSLEER. The trim removed 2 bases at V and 8 bases at J, leaving 7 bases unmatched. This CDR3 is built from 15 residues. CDR3 loop: CASSQTGQGARGYTF. DNA for the CDR3: TGCGCCAGCAGCCAAACCGGACAGGGGGCGAGGGGCTACACCTTC.

The CDR3 DNA reads as TGTGCCAGCAGTTTATACGCCTACAGGAAGGAGACGGCCCAGTACTTC. Translated: CASSLYAYRKETAQYF. The chain has TRBV28 and TRBJ2-5; tentatively, D is TRBD1 (5 bases). This CDR3 has 16 amino acids. Looked up from germline, CDR1 is MDHEN and CDR2 is SYDVKM. Between the trimmed V and J ends, which lost 1 base and 9 bases, there was a span of 21 bases.

This clone has more than one count but fewer than ten. This chain connects TRBV7-2 to TRBJ2-7, with 7 bases identical to TRBD2. The V segment lost 7 bases and the J segment 9 bases; nucleotides outside the gene matches: 18. Germline CDR1 is SGHTA and CDR2 is FQGNSA. The CDR3 contains 15 residues. CDR3 DNA: TGTGCCAGCACCCCAGGAGCTACGCGGGAGAGAACGCAGTACTTC. The encoded protein is CASTPGATRERTQYF.

The chain employs TRBV27 and TRBJ2-3; the match to TRBD2 covers 8 bases. CDR1 MNHEY and CDR2 SMNVEV come from the germline V gene (reference sequence). The V and J ends lost 9 bases and 3 bases, in that order; junction bases with no gene match: 11. This CDR3 contains 15 residues. The CDR3 is CASAPAGVGTDTQYF. CDR3 in DNA: TGTGCCAGTGCCCCAGCGGGGGTTGGGACAGATACGCAGTATTTT.

V and J are TRBV5-8 and TRBJ2-2, with 11 bases matching TRBD1. CDR3 size: 16 residues. Germline CDR1 is SGHTS and CDR2 is YDEGEE. V trimming: 4 bases; J trimming: 2 bases; junction bases outside the gene matches: 4. The CDR3 DNA follows: TGTGCCAGCAGCCCGCGGACAGGGGGCAACACCGGGGAGCTGTTTTTT. This encodes CASSPRTGGNTGELFF. The variable domain in full, with the rest retrieved from reference TRBV5-8 and TRBJ2-2, is EAGVTQSPTHLIKTRGQQATLRCSPISGHTSVYWYQQALGLGLQFLLWYDEGEERNRGNFPPRFSGRQFPNYSSELNVNALELEDSALYLCASSPRTGGNTGELFFGEGSRLTVL.

For this clone: A read error is possible here, since a much larger clone lies one base away. The rearrangement uses TRBV7-6 and TRBJ2-7; D uncertain. The germline V gene has CDR1 SGHVS and CDR2 FNYEAQ. The CDR3 loop spans 12 amino acids. V was pared by 1 base and J by 3 bases, with 4 bases between. In DNA, the CDR3 is TGTGCCAGCAGCTTAGACAACTACGAGCAGTACTTC. Translated, it gives CASSLDNYEQYF.

The chain employs TRBV6-5 and TRBJ1-2; 9 bases match TRBD1. The germline CDR1 and CDR2 sequences are MNHEY and SVGAGI. The CDR3 is 15 residues long. J lost 5 bases, V lost 6 bases, and 10 bases had no gene match. The DNA of the CDR3 is TGTGCCAGCAGCGGCACAGACAGGGGGATATATGGCTACACCTTC. It is translated as CASSGTDRGIYGYTF.